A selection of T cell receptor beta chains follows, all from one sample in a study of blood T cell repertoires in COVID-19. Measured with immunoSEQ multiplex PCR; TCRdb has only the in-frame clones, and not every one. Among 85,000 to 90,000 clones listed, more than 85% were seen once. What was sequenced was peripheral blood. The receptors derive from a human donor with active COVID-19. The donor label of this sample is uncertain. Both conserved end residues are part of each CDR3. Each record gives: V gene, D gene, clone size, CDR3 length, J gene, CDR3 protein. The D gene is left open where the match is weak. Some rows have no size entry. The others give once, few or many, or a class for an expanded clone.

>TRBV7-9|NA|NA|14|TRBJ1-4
CASSLRVSNEKLFF
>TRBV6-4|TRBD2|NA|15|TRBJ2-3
CASSGLAGTTDTQYF
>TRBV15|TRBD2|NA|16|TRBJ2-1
CATSSRGGPSYNEQFF
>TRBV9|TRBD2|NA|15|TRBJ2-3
CASSEGGMRTDTQYF
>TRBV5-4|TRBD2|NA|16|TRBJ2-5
CASSASGGARQETQYF
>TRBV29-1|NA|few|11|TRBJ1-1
CSVARGREAFF
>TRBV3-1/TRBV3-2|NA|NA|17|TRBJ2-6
CASSSHGGSAGANVLTF
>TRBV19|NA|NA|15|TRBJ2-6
CASRADSGGANVLTF
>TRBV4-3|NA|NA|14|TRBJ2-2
CASSQDGGTGELFF
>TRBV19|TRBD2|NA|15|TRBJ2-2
CASLALAGRTGELFF
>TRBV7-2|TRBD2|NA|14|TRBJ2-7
CASSVGLAGYEQYF
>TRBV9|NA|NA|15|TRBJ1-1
CASSVVDTSATEAFF
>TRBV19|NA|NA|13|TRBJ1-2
CASSPGGGDGYTF
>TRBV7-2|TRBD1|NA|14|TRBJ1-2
CASSSTGGAYGYTF
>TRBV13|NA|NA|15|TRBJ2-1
CASSLEGGFYNEQFF
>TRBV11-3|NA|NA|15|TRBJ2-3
CASSLGGMGTDTQYF
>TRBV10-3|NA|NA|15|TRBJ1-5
CAISRGQGKNQPQHF
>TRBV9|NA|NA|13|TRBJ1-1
CASSKQGNTEAFF
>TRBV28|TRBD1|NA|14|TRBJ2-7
CASSLGTGREEQYF
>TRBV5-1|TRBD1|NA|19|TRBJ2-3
CASSLTRTGDHLSTDTQYF
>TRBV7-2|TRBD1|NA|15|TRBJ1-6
CASSLHGQGGSPLHF
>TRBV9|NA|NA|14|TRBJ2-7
CASSPRTATYEQYF
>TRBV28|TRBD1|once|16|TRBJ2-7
CASSFSRQGIEDEQYF
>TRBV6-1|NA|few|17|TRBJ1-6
CASSVGGVGAINSPLHF
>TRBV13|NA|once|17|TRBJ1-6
CASSLGSNYSYNSPLHF
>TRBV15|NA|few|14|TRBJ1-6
CATSLRLEGSPLHF
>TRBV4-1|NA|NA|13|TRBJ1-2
CASSQESGYGYTF
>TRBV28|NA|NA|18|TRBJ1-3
CASSLRGGVSLSGNTIYF
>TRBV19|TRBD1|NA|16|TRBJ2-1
CASLPRDRGSYNEQFF
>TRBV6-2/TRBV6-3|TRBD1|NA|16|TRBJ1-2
CASSHNGQGRDYGYTF
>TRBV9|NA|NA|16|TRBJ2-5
CASSVEGVGLQETQYF
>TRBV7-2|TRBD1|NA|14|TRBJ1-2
CASSLGTGGNGYTF
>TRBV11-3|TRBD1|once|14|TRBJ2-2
CASSSGTETGELFF
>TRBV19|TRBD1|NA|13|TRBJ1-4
CASSPQGREKLFF
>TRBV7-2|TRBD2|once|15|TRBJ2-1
CASSLHGGGYNEQFF
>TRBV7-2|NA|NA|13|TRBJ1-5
CASSGGQYQPQHF